This T cell receptor beta chain was recovered during a study of cytomegalovirus exposure and HLA in healthy donors. CDR1 is SGHRS, CDR2 YFSETQ, per germline. The CDR3 runs to 14 residues. V dropped 5 bases and J dropped 4; count of bases not matched to a gene: 7. Worth noting for this clone: What it binds is unknown.

Study-wide points: It was reported in a later analysis that an Asian-associated ancestry cluster showed fewer N-insertions than the approximately 670-donor mean.

It was with 60 Vbeta and 13 Jbeta primers that the PCR ran. The assay was immunoSEQ multiplex PCR, and TCRdb's table has in-frame clones only and misses some. The sample carries about 150,000 clones, 79% recorded once. The J gene is TRBJ1-1, the V gene TRBV5-1; TRBD1 matches at 8 bases. The material sequenced was PBMCs. This receptor was obtained from a man aged 25 to 45 in good health and CMV-seropositive. Here the CDR3 DNA reads TGCGCCAGCAGTTCATCTACAGGGGGCACTGAAGCTTTCTTT. This sequence encodes CASSSSTGGTEAFF.